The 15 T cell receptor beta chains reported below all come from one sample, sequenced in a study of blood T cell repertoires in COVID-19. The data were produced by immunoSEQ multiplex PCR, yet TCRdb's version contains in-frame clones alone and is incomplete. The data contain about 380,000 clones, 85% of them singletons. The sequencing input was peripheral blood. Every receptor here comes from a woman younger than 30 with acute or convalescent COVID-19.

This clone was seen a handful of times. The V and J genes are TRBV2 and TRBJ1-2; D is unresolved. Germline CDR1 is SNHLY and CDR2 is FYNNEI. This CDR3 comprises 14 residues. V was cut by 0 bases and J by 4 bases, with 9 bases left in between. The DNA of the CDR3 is TGTGCCAGCAGTGAAGCGGCGACGGGCTATGGCTACACCTTC. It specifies CASSEAATGYGYTF.

The CDR3 protein is CASSHLTPRAGQIEFANTEAFF. DNA for the CDR3: TGTGCCAGCAGTCACCTCACACCCCGTGCCGGACAGATAGAATTTGCGAACACTGAAGCTTTCTTT. The chain is built from TRBV6-6 and TRBJ1-1, with D perhaps TRBD1 (6 bases). CDR3 length: 22 amino acids. Germline V lookup: CDR1 MNHNY, CDR2 SVGAGI (reference sequence). The V end was cut by 5 bases, the J end by 1 base, with 35 bases between.

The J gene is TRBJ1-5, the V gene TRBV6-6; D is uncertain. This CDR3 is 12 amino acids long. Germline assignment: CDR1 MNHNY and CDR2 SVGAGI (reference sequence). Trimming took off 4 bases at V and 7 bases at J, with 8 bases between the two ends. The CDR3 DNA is TGTGCCAGCAGTTTAGTAGAGCAGCCCCAGCATTTT. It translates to CASSLVEQPQHF.

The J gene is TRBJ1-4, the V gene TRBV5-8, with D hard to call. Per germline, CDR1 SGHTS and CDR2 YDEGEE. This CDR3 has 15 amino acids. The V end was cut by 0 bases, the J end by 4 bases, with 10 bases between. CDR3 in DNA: TGTGCCAGCAGCTTGGCTCGCAGGTTTAATGAAAAACTGTTTTTT. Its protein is CASSLARRFNEKLFF. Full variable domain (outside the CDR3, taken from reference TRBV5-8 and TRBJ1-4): EAGVTQSPTHLIKTRGQQATLRCSPISGHTSVYWYQQALGLGLQFLLWYDEGEERNRGNFPPRFSGRQFPNYSSELNVNALELEDSALYLCASSLARRFNEKLFFGSGTQLSVL.

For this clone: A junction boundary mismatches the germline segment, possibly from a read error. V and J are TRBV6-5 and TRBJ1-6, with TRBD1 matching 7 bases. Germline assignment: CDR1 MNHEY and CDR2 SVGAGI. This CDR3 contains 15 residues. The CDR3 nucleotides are TGTGTCAGCAGTTACAGGGGCTCACGCGATTCACCCCTCCACTTT. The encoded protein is CVSSYRGSRDSPLHF.

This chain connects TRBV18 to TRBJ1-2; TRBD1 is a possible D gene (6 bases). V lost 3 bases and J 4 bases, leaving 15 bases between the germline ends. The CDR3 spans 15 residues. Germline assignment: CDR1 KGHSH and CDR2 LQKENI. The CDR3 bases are TGTGCCAGCTCACCGGACAGAACTTCCATCTATGGCTACACCTTC. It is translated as CASSPDRTSIYGYTF.

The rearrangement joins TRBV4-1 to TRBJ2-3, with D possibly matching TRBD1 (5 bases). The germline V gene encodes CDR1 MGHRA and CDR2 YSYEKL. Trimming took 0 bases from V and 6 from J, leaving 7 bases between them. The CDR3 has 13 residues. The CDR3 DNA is TGCGCCAGCAGCCAAGAACAGGTGGATACGCAGTATTTT. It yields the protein CASSQEQVDTQYF.

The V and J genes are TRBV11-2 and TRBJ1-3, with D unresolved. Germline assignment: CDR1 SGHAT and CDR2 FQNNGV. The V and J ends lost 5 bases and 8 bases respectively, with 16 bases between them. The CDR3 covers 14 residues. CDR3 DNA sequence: TGTGCCAGCAGCACCGGCGCGGGAAAACACACCATATATTTT. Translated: CASSTGAGKHTIYF.

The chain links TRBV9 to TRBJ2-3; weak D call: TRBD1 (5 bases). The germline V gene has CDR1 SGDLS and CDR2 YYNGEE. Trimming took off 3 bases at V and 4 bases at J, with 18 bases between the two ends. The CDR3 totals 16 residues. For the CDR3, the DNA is TGTGCCAGCAGCGCACAGGAGTTTTCGGGTGCAGATACGCAGTATTTT. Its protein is CASSAQEFSGADTQYF.

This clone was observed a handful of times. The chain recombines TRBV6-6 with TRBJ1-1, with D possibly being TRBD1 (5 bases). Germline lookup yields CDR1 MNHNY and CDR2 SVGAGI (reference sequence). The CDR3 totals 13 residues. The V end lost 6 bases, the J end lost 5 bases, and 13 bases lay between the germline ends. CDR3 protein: CASRPQGTTEAFF. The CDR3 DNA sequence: TGTGCCAGCAGGCCCCAGGGAACGACTGAAGCTTTCTTT.

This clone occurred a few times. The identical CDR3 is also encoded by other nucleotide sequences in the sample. The chain's CDR3 is CATSGGSYEQYF. Here the CDR3 DNA reads TGTGCCACTTCAGGAGGCTCCTACGAGCAGTACTTC. The chain couples TRBV24-1 to TRBJ2-7; tentatively, D is TRBD2 (5 bases). Trimming shortened V by 10 bases and J by 0 bases, and 9 bases separated the two germline ends. Germline lookup yields CDR1 KGHDR and CDR2 SFDVKD. The CDR3 runs to 12 residues.

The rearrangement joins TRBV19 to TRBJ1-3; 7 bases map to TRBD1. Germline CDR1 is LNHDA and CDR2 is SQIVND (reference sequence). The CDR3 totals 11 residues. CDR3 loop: CSTGEGNTIYF. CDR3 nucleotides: TGTAGCACAGGGGAGGGAAACACCATATATTTT.

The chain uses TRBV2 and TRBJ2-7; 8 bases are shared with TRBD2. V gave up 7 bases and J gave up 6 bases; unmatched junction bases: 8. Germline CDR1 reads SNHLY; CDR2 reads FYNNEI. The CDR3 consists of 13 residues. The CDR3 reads CASNALAGSEQYF. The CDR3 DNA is TGTGCCAGCAATGCGCTAGCGGGCTCCGAGCAGTACTTC.

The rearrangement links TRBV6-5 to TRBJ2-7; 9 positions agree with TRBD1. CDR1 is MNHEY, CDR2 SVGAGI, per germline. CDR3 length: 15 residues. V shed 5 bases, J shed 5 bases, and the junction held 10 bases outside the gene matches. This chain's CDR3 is CASSTGQGLDDEQYF. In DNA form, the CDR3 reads TGTGCCAGCAGTACGGGACAGGGACTTGACGACGAGCAGTACTTC.

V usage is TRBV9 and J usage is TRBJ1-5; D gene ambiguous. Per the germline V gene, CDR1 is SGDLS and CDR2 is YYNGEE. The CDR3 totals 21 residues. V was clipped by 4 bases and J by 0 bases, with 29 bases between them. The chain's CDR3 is CASSSGKGGKFDADSNQPQHF. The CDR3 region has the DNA TGTGCCAGCAGCAGCGGGAAGGGAGGGAAGTTTGATGCGGATAGCAATCAGCCCCAGCATTTT.